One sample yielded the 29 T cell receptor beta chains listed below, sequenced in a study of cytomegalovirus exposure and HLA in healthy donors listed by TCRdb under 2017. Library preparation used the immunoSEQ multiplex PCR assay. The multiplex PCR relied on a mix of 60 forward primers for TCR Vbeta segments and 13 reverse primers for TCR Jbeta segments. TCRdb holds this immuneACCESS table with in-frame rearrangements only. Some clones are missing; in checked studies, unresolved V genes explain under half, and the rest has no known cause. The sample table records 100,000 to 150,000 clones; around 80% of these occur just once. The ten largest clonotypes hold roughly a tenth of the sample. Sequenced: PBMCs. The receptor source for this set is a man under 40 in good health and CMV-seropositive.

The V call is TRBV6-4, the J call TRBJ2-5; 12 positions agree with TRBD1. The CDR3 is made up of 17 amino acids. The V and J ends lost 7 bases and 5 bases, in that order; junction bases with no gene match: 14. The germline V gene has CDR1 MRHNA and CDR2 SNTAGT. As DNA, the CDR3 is TGTGCCAGCATCCGGGACAGGGGGCAGCCTGGATGCGAGACCCAGTACTTC. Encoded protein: CASIRDRGQPGCETQYF.

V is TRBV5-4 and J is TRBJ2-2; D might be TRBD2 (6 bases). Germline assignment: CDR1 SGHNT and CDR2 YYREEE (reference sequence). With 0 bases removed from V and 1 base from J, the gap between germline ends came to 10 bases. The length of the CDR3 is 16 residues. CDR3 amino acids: CASSLARGGNTGELFF. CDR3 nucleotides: TGTGCCAGCAGCTTGGCTAGGGGAGGGAACACCGGGGAGCTGTTTTTT.

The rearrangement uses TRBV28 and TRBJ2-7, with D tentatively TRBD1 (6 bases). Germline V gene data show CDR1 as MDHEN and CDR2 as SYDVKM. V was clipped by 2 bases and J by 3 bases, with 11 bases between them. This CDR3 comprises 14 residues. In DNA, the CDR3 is TGTGCCAGCAGTTTAGAACAGGGTGGCTACGAGCAGTACTTC. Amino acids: CASSLEQGGYEQYF.

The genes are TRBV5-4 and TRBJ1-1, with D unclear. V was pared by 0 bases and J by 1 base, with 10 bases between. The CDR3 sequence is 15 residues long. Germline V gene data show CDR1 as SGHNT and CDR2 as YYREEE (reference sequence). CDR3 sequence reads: CASSLVGARNTEAFF. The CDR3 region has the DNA TGTGCCAGCAGCTTGGTTGGAGCCAGGAACACTGAAGCTTTCTTT.

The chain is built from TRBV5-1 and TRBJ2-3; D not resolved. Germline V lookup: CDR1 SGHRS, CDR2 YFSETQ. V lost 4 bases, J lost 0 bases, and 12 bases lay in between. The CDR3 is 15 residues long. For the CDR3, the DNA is TGCGCCAGCAGCACCGACTGGCATAGCACAGATACGCAGTATTTT. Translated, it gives CASSTDWHSTDTQYF.

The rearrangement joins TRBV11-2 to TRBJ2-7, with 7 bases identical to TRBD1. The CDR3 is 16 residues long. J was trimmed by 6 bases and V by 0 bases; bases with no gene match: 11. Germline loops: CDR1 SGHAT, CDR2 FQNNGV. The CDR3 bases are TGTGCCAGCAGCTTAGATGGGGCAGGGGGTGACTGCGAGCAGTACTTC. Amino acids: CASSLDGAGGDCEQYF.

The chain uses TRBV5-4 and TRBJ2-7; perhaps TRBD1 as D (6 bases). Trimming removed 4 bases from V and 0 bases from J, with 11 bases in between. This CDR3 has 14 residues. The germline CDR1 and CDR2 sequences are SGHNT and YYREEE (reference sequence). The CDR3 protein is CASSPDSNSYEQYF. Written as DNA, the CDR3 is TGTGCCAGCAGCCCGGACAGTAACTCCTACGAGCAGTACTTC.

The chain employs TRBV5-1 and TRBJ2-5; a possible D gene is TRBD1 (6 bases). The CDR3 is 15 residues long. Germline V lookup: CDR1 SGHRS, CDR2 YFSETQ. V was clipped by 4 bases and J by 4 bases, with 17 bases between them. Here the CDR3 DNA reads TGCGCCAGCAGCCGATTCACAGGGATTGGAGAGACCCAGTACTTC. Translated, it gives CASSRFTGIGETQYF.

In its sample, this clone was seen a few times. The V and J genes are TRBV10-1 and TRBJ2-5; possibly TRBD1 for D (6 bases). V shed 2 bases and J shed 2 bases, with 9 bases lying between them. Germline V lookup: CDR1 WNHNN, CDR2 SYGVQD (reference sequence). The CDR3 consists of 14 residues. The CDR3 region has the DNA TGCGCCAGCAGTGAGCCGGGACAACAAGAGACCCAGTACTTC. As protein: CASSEPGQQETQYF.

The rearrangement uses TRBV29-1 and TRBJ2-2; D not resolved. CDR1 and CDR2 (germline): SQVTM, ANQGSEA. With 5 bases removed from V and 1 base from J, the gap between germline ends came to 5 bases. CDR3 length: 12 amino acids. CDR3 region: CSVHRNTGELFF. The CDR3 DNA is TGCAGCGTTCACAGGAACACCGGGGAGCTGTTTTTT.

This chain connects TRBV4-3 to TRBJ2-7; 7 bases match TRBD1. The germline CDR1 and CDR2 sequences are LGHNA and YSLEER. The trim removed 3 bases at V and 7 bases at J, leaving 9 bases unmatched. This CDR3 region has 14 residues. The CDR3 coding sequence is TGCGCCAGCAGCCAGGAACAGGGGCCGAGGGAGCAGTACTTC. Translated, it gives CASSQEQGPREQYF.

In nucleotides, the CDR3 is TGCGCCAGCAGCCAGCGACTAGCGGGCCGCACCGGGGAGCTGTTTTTT. This sequence encodes CASSQRLAGRTGELFF. The chain uses TRBV4-3 and TRBJ2-2; TRBD2 matches 10 bases. The ends lost 3 bases at V and 4 bases at J; junction bases unmatched: 5. Germline V lookup: CDR1 LGHNA, CDR2 YSLEER. This CDR3 has 16 residues.

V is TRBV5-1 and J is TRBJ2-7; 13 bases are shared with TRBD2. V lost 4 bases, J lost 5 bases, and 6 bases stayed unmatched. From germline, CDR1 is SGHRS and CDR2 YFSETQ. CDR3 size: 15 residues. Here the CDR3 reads CASSLGLAGPHEQYF. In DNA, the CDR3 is TGCGCCAGCAGCCTGGGACTAGCGGGACCCCACGAGCAGTACTTC.

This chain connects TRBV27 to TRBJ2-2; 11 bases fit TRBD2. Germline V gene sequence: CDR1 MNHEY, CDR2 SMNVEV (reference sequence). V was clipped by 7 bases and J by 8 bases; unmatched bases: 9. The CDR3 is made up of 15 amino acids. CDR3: CASTTSGRNPGELFF. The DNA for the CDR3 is TGTGCCAGCACCACTAGCGGGAGAAATCCGGGGGAGCTGTTTTTT.

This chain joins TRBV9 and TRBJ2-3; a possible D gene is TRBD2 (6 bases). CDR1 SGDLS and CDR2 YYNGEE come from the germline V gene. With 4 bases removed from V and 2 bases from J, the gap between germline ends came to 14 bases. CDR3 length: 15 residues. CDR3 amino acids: CASSPTASATDTQYF. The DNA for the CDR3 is TGTGCCAGCAGCCCGACCGCTAGCGCCACAGATACGCAGTATTTT.

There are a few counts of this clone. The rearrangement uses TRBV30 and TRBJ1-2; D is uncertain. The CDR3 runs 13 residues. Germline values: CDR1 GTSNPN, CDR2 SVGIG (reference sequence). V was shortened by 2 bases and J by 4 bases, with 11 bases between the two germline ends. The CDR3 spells CAWSKDLGYGYTF. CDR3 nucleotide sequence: TGTGCCTGGAGTAAAGACTTGGGCTATGGCTACACCTTC.

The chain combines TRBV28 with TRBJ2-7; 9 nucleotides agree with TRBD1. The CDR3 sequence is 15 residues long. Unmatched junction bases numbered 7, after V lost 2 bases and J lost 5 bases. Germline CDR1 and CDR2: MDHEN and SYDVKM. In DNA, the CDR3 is TGTGCCAGCAGTTTAACCGGGACAGGGCGCCACGAGCAGTACTTC. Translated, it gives CASSLTGTGRHEQYF.

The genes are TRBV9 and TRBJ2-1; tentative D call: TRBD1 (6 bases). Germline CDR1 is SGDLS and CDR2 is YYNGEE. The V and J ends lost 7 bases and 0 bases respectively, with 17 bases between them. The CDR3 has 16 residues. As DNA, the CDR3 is TGTGCCAGCGCCGACCGACAGGAAATCTCCTACAATGAGCAGTTCTTC. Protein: CASADRQEISYNEQFF.

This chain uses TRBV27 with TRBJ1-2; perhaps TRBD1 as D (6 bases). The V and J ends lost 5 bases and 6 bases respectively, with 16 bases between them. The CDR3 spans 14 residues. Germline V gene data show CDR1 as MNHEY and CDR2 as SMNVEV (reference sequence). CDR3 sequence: CASSTTGRLNGYTF. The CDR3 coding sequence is TGTGCCAGCAGTACCACAGGGCGGCTTAATGGCTACACCTTC.

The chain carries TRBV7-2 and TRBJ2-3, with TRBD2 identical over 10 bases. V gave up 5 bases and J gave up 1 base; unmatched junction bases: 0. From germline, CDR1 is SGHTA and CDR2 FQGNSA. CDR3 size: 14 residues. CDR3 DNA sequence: TGTGCCAGCAGCGGGACTAGCGGCACAGATACGCAGTATTTT. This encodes CASSGTSGTDTQYF. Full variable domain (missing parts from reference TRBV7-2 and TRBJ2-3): GAGVSQSPSNKVTEKGKDVELRCDPISGHTALYWYRQSLGQGLEFLIYFQGNSAPDKSGLPSDRFSAERTGGSVSTLTIQRTQQEDSAVYLCASSGTSGTDTQYFGPGTRLTVL.

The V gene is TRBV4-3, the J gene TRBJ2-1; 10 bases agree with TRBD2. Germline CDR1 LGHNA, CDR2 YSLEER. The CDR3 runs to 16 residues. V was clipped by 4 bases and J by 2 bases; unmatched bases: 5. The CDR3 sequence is CASSRGLADTYNEQFF. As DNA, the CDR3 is TGCGCCAGCAGCCGCGGACTAGCGGACACCTACAATGAGCAGTTCTTC.

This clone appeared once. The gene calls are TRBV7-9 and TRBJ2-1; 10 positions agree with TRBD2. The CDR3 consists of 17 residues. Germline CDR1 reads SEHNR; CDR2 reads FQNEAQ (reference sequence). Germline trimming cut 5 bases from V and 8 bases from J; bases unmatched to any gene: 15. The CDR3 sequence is CASSRSLGAGGHDEQFF. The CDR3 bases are TGTGCCAGCAGCCGGTCTCTTGGAGCGGGAGGGCACGATGAGCAGTTCTTC.

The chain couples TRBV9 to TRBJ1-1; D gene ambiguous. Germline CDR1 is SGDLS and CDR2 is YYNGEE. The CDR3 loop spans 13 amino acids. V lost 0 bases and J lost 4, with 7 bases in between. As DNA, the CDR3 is TGTGCCAGCAGCGTAGATTCCGGCACTGAAGCTTTCTTT. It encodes CASSVDSGTEAFF.

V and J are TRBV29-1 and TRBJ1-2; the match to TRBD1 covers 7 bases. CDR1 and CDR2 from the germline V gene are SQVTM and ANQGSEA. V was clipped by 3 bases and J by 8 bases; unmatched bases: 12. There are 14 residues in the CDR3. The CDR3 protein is CSVDQGERFGGYTF. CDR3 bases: TGCAGCGTTGATCAGGGGGAACGGTTTGGCGGCTACACCTTC. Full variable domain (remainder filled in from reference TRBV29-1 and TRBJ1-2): SAVISQKPSRDICQRGTSLTIQCQVDSQVTMMFWYRQQPGQSLTLIATANQGSEATYESGFVIDKFPISRPNLTFSTLTVSNMSPEDSSIYLCSVDQGERFGGYTFGSGTRLTVV.

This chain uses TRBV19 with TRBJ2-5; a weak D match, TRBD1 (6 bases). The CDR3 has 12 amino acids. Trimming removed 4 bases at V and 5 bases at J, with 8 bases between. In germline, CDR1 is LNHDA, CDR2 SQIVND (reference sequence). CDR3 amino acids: CASSNTGETQYF. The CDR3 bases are TGTGCCAGTAGTAACACAGGGGAGACCCAGTACTTC.

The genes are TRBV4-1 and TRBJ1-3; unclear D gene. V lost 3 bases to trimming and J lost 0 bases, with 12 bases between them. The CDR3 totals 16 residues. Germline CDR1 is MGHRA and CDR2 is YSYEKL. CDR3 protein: CASSQGRGGSGNTIYF. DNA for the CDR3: TGCGCCAGCAGCCAGGGTAGAGGCGGCTCTGGAAACACCATATATTTT.

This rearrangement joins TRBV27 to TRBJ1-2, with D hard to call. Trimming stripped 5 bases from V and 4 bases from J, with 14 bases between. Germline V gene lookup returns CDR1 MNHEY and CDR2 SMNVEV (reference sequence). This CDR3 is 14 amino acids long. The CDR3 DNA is TGTGCCAGCAGTGTGGCTGGGCCCCGCTATGGCTACACCTTC. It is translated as CASSVAGPRYGYTF.

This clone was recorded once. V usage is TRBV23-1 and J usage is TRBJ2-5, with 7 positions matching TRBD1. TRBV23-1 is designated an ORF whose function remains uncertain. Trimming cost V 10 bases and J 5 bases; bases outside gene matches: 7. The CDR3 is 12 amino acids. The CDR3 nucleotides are TGCGCCAAGGACAGGACGCGGGAGACCCAGTACTTC. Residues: CAKDRTRETQYF.

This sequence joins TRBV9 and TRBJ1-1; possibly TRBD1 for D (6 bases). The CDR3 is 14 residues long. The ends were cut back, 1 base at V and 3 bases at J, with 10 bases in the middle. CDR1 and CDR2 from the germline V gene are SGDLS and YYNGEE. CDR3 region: CASSVRGGDTEAFF. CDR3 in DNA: TGTGCCAGCAGCGTAAGAGGGGGGGACACTGAAGCTTTCTTT.